These T cell receptor beta chains were read from a single sample in a study of T cell clones after liver transplantation. Sequencing was performed with immunoSEQ multiplex PCR; in TCRdb, only in-frame clones are kept and a portion is missing. The data show 45,000 to 55,000 clones, with about 81% seen just once and about 8.1% held by the top ten. The sequenced sample was CD4+ T cells from blood, obtained before liver transplant. The receptor source for this set is a human donor who received a liver transplant. CDR3s include the opening cysteine and the closing phenylalanine or tryptophan. A D gene is named only where the DNA matches it firmly. Not all rows give a size; the values are once, few, many and, for expanded clones, a class.

d_call	j_call	clone_size	v_call	cdr3_aa	cdr3_nt
-	TRBJ1-1	-	TRBV2	CASSGKYEAFF	TGTGCCAGCAGCGGTAAATATGAAGCTTTCTTT
-	TRBJ2-5	-	TRBV27	CASSLTPKDGGTQYF	TGTGCCAGCAGCCTTACCCCTAAGGATGGAGGGACCCAGTACTTC
TRBD1	TRBJ1-5	-	TRBV30	CAWSPSGTGVNQPQHF	TGTGCCTGGAGTCCGTCCGGGACAGGAGTCAATCAGCCCCAGCATTTT
-	TRBJ2-1	once	TRBV5-1	CASSPGDSSPNNEQFF	TGCGCCAGCAGCCCCGGGGACTCGTCCCCCAACAATGAGCAGTTCTTC
-	TRBJ1-6	few	TRBV6-5	CASSYSQQASYSPLHF	TGTGCCAGCAGTTACTCGCAGCAGGCCTCCTACTCACCCCTCCACTTT
-	TRBJ1-3	once	TRBV15	CATSRDRGASGNTIYF	TGTGCCACCAGCAGAGATCGGGGGGCCTCTGGAAACACCATATATTTT
TRBD1	TRBJ1-4	few	TRBV5-1	CASSDRQGGEKLFF	TGCGCCAGCAGTGACCGACAGGGAGGTGAAAAACTGTTTTTT
-	TRBJ1-4	-	TRBV9	CASSVAQREGEKLFF	TGTGCCAGCAGCGTAGCTCAGAGGGAGGGTGAAAAACTGTTTTTT
TRBD2	TRBJ2-5	-	TRBV5-4	CASSFGGRAYQETQYF	TGTGCCAGCAGCTTTGGCGGGAGGGCGTACCAAGAGACCCAGTACTTC
-	TRBJ2-2	-	TRBV7-7	CASSLTITGELFF	TGTGCTAGCAGCTTGACCATCACCGGGGAGCTGTTTTTT
TRBD2	TRBJ2-2	-	TRBV5-8	CASSLVGTSYNTGELFF	TGTGCCAGCAGCTTGGTCGGGACTAGTTATAACACCGGGGAGCTGTTTTTT
-	TRBJ2-5	-	TRBV7-2	CASSALSQETQYF	TGTGCCAGCAGCGCACTATCGCAAGAGACCCAGTACTTC
TRBD2	TRBJ2-1	-	TRBV9	CASSAGTSGSLGEQFF	TGTGCCAGCAGCGCCGGGACTAGCGGGAGTTTGGGTGAGCAGTTCTTC
-	TRBJ1-5	-	TRBV5-1	CASSLDNNQPQHF	TGCGCCAGCAGCTTGGACAACAATCAGCCCCAGCATTTT
-	TRBJ2-7	-	TRBV9	CASSSGDRSSYEQYF	TGTGCCAGCAGCAGCGGGGACAGGAGCTCCTACGAGCAGTACTTC
TRBD1	TRBJ2-1	-	TRBV25-1	CASSDDRGANEQFF	TGTGCCAGCAGTGATGACAGGGGGGCCAATGAGCAGTTCTTC
-	TRBJ1-1	once	TRBV5-1	CASSLGTVNTEAFF	TGCGCCAGCAGCTTGGGGACCGTGAACACTGAAGCTTTCTTT
-	TRBJ1-1	-	TRBV5-1	CASSLVWGMNTEAFF	TGCGCCAGCAGCTTGGTCTGGGGCATGAACACTGAAGCTTTCTTT
TRBD2	TRBJ2-2	-	TRBV5-4	CASSLGLAGYTGELFF	TGTGCCAGCAGCTTGGGACTAGCGGGTTATACCGGGGAGCTGTTTTTT
TRBD2	TRBJ2-1	-	TRBV10-3	CAISDASGYNEQFF	TGTGCCATCAGTGATGCTAGCGGGTACAATGAGCAGTTCTTC
-	TRBJ2-2	-	TRBV4-3	CASSLRLTSGELFF	TGCGCCAGCAGCCTCCGCCTGACATCCGGGGAGCTGTTTTTT
-	TRBJ1-5	-	TRBV7-8	CASSPVSNQPQHF	TGTGCCAGCAGCCCGGTGAGCAATCAGCCCCAGCATTTT
-	TRBJ2-7	-	TRBV2	CASSVRGYEQYF	TGTGCCAGCAGCGTACGCGGTTACGAGCAGTACTTC
TRBD2	TRBJ2-6	few	TRBV29-1	CSVDRGAGANVLTF	TGCAGCGTTGATCGGGGGGCTGGGGCCAACGTCCTGACTTTC
-	TRBJ1-2	-	TRBV7-9	CASSLQAGNYGYTF	TGTGCCAGCAGCTTACAGGCTGGAAACTATGGCTACACCTTC
-	TRBJ2-7	-	TRBV10-3	CAISESSRGTYEQYF	TGTGCCATCAGTGAGTCGTCTAGGGGTACATACGAGCAGTACTTC
TRBD2	TRBJ2-3	-	TRBV28	CASSFAGGGTDTQYF	TGTGCCAGCAGTTTCGCGGGAGGGGGCACAGATACGCAGTATTTT
TRBD2	TRBJ2-3	-	TRBV7-2	CASSPRTSGNMRTQYF	TGTGCCAGCAGCCCTAGGACTAGCGGGAATATGCGTACGCAGTATTTT
-	TRBJ2-3	-	TRBV7-2	CASSAHQGDTDTQYF	TGTGCCAGCAGCGCCCACCAGGGAGACACAGATACGCAGTATTTT
TRBD1	TRBJ1-4	-	TRBV2	CASRDIGTGGREKLFF	TGTGCCAGCAGAGATATAGGGACAGGGGGGCGCGAAAAACTGTTTTTT
-	TRBJ1-5	once	TRBV4-2	CASSQDVSVDVWAQHF	TGTGCCAGCAGCCAAGATGTGAGCGTAGACGTTTGGGCCCAGCATTTT
-	TRBJ2-3	-	TRBV5-6	CASSLFIADTQYF	TGTGCCAGCAGCTTGTTTATTGCAGATACGCAGTATTTT
TRBD2	TRBJ2-5	-	TRBV5-1	CASSPGGGEETQYF	TGCGCCAGCAGCCCGGGAGGTGGGGAAGAGACCCAGTACTTC
-	TRBJ1-5	-	TRBV19	CASSNTASNQPQHF	TGTGCCAGTAGTAACACGGCCTCCAATCAGCCCCAGCATTTT
-	TRBJ2-6	-	TRBV28	CASSFSSGANVLTF	TGTGCCAGCAGTTTCAGCTCTGGGGCCAACGTCCTGACTTTC
-	TRBJ1-1	-	TRBV5-4	CASSLGQGMNTEAFF	TGTGCCAGCAGCTTAGGTCAGGGAATGAACACTGAAGCTTTCTTT
-	TRBJ2-3	-	TRBV5-8	CASSRLGFLDTQYF	TGTGCCAGCAGTCGATTAGGATTCCTAGATACGCAGTATTTT
-	TRBJ1-2	-	TRBV30	CAWSAKPGLGFYGYTF	TGTGCCTGGAGTGCAAAACCGGGGCTGGGCTTCTATGGCTACACCTTC
-	TRBJ2-1	-	TRBV4-3	CASSQELGGAYNEQFF	TGCGCCAGCAGCCAAGAGCTTGGCGGGGCCTACAATGAGCAGTTCTTC
TRBD2	TRBJ2-7	-	TRBV7-9	CASSLALAGASYEQYF	TGTGCCAGCAGCTTAGCACTAGCGGGGGCCTCCTACGAGCAGTACTTC
-	TRBJ2-1	-	TRBV27	CASRDSGDNEQFF	TGTGCCAGCAGAGACTCTGGCGACAATGAGCAGTTCTTC
-	TRBJ1-5	-	TRBV7-3	CASSLTPGLGQPQHF	TGTGCCAGCAGCTTAACCCCAGGGCTGGGTCAGCCCCAGCATTTT
-	TRBJ1-3	-	TRBV5-1	CASSSSRTPTSGNTIYF	TGCGCCAGCAGCTCCTCTCGAACCCCCACCTCTGGAAACACCATATATTTT
-	TRBJ2-3	-	TRBV6-5	CASSPQGSSTDTQYF	TGTGCCAGCAGCCCACAGGGATCTAGCACAGATACGCAGTATTTT
TRBD2	TRBJ2-2	-	TRBV10-3	CAIRGGIAGGGSGELFF	TGTGCCATCAGGGGAGGTATAGCGGGAGGGGGGTCCGGGGAGCTGTTTTTT
-	TRBJ1-2	once	TRBV7-2	CASSLQGRGGYTF	TGTGCCAGCAGCTTACAGGGGAGAGGTGGCTACACCTTC
TRBD1	TRBJ1-1	once	TRBV7-2	CASSRDRDRVVAEAFF	TGTGCCAGCAGCCGAGATCGGGACAGGGTTGTCGCTGAAGCTTTCTTT
-	TRBJ2-2	-	TRBV7-2	CASSFFSAGVAGELFF	TGTGCCAGCAGCTTTTTTTCGGCTGGCGTCGCCGGGGAGCTGTTTTTT
-	TRBJ2-2	-	TRBV6-6	CASTNPRGSNTGELFF	TGTGCCAGCACTAACCCCCGGGGGTCGAACACCGGGGAGCTGTTTTTT
TRBD2	TRBJ2-2	-	TRBV6-4	CARTPLRGLAGETGELFF	TGTGCCAGAACCCCACTGCGAGGACTAGCGGGAGAAACCGGGGAGCTGTTTTTT
TRBD2	TRBJ2-3	-	TRBV30	CAWSRPPRRGAQYF	TGTGCCTGGAGTAGACCTCCCCGCCGGGGGGCGCAGTATTTT
TRBD2	TRBJ2-7	few	TRBV30	CAWSAGRGEQYF	TGTGCCTGGAGTGCAGGGAGGGGCGAGCAGTACTTC
TRBD1	TRBJ2-7	-	TRBV29-1	CSVGDRVVEQYF	TGCAGCGTTGGGGACAGGGTCGTCGAGCAGTACTTC
TRBD1	TRBJ1-5	few	TRBV9	CASSLTGGNQPQHF	TGTGCCAGCAGCTTAACAGGGGGCAATCAGCCCCAGCATTTT
-	TRBJ1-2	-	TRBV6-1	CASSEQYYGYTF	TGTGCCAGCAGTGAACAGTACTATGGCTACACCTTC
TRBD2	TRBJ2-1	-	TRBV5-6	CASSLRTSGISSYNEQFF	TGTGCCAGCAGCTTGCGGACTAGCGGGATTAGCTCCTACAATGAGCAGTTCTTC
-	TRBJ2-5	-	TRBV5-3	CARMVQTQYF	TGTGCCAGAATGGTTCAGACCCAGTACTTC
-	TRBJ2-7	-	TRBV19	CASSPPAGDTYEQYF	TGTGCCAGTAGCCCTCCAGCAGGGGATACCTACGAGCAGTACTTC
-	TRBJ2-2	-	TRBV4-2	CASSQDLDLRTGELFF	TGTGCCAGCAGCCAAGATTTAGATCTCCGTACCGGGGAGCTGTTTTTT
-	TRBJ1-3	-	TRBV4-2	CASSSLRAGENTIYF	TGTGCCAGCAGCTCCCTCAGAGCGGGAGAAAACACCATATATTTT